This T cell receptor (beta chain) was identified in a study of blood T cells in healthy people across ages. The authors ran a second PCR of roughly 6 to 12 cycles using a sample-barcoded 5' primer and a J-beta primer mix. TCRdb recomputed calls from the 5' RACE reads with MiXCR, one row per CDR3 protein. Of 550,000 to 800,000 distinct CDR3 sequences in the sample, more than 20% were seen once. The ends were cut back, 5 bases at V and 6 bases at J, with 29 bases in the middle. Per the germline V gene, CDR1 is MNHEY and CDR2 is SVGAGI. The CDR3 totals 19 residues. J is TRBJ2-1 and V is TRBV6-5; D is ambiguous. The sequence was collected from a man between 65 and 80 years old in good health. Source material: blood. The CDR3 sequence is CASSQNPTRTALTSNEQFF. The CDR3 DNA sequence: TGTGCCAGCAGTCAAAACCCCACTCGGACCGCGTTAACATCCAATGAGCAGTTCTTC.